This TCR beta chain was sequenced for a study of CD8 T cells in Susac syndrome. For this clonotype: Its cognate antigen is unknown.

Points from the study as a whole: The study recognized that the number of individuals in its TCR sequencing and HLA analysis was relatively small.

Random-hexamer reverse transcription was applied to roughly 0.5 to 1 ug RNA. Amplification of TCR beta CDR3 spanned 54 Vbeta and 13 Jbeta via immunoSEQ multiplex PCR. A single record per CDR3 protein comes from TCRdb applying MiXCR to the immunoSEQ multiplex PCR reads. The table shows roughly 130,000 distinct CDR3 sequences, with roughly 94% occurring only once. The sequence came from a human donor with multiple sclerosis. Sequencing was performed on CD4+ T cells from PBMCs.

In nucleotides, the CDR3 is TGTGCCAGCAAAGAAAGTAGCTACGAGCAGTACTTC. Translated: CASKESSYEQYF. V and J are TRBV6-2 or TRBV6-3 and TRBJ2-7, with unresolved D. This CDR3 is built from 12 residues. The ends were cut back, 7 bases at V and 3 bases at J, with 10 bases in the middle. Germline V gene data show CDR1 as MNHEY and CDR2 as SVGEGT.